One and the same sample provided the 15 T cell receptor beta chains below, sequenced in a study of cytomegalovirus exposure and HLA in healthy donors. Sequenced by immunoSEQ multiplex PCR; TCRdb stores in-frame clones only, minus some. This sample has 150,000 to 200,000 clones, with approximately 96% found just once. The sample taken for sequencing was PBMCs. The receptor source for this set is a woman between 18 and 29 years old in good health and CMV-seronegative.

V and J are TRBV9 and TRBJ2-3, with 10 nucleotides matching TRBD1. Germline values: CDR1 SGDLS, CDR2 YYNGEE. The V segment lost 4 bases and the J segment 8 bases; nucleotides outside the gene matches: 19. The CDR3 runs to 18 residues. Here the CDR3 DNA reads TGTGCCAGCAGCTTCCCGGGACAGGGGCCTTCTAGTGTCGGTACGCAGTATTTT. It codes for CASSFPGQGPSSVGTQYF.

V gene TRBV5-1 combines with J gene TRBJ2-2; D might be TRBD2 (5 bases). V was trimmed by 4 bases and J by 6 bases, leaving 16 bases between them. Germline loops: CDR1 SGHRS, CDR2 YFSETQ. The CDR3 totals 15 residues. The CDR3 region has the DNA TGCGCCAGCAGCCAAACCTCATCCGGGGCCGGGGAGCTGTTTTTT. It translates to CASSQTSSGAGELFF.

This sequence joins TRBV6-5 and TRBJ2-2, with D possibly TRBD2 on 5 matching bases. The V gene's germline CDR1 is MNHEY and CDR2 SVGAGI. The ends were cut back, 5 bases at V and 4 bases at J, with 8 bases in the middle. The CDR3 covers 13 residues. DNA of the CDR3: TGTGCCAGCAGTCCCGGAGGCACCGGGGAGCTGTTTTTT. This sequence encodes CASSPGGTGELFF.

This clone was detected only a few times. The J gene is TRBJ1-1, the V gene TRBV5-1; 7 nucleotides align to TRBD1. Germline CDR1 and CDR2: SGHRS and YFSETQ. V gave up 1 base and J gave up 1 base; unmatched junction bases: 7. The CDR3 extends over 16 amino acids. This chain's CDR3 is CASSLYQGGSNTEAFF. The DNA of the CDR3 is TGCGCCAGCAGCTTGTATCAGGGGGGATCGAACACTGAAGCTTTCTTT.

The rearrangement links TRBV7-2 to TRBJ1-3; the D is unclear. CDR3 size: 14 residues. Germline V gene sequence: CDR1 SGHTA, CDR2 FQGNSA. With 6 bases removed from V and 0 bases from J, the gap between germline ends came to 9 bases. The CDR3 nucleotides are TGTGCCAGCAGTTCACTCAACTCTGGAAACACCATATATTTT. This gives the protein CASSSLNSGNTIYF.

This clone was counted only a few times. The V call is TRBV30, the J call TRBJ1-3; 10 bases match TRBD1. The CDR3 consists of 16 residues. V lost 2 bases, J lost 4 bases, and 8 bases stayed unmatched. Looked up from germline, CDR1 is GTSNPN and CDR2 is SVGIG (reference sequence). This CDR3 reads CAWSTGQGMEGNTIYF. The CDR3 bases are TGTGCCTGGAGTACGGGACAGGGGATGGAAGGAAACACCATATATTTT.

The genes are TRBV5-1 and TRBJ1-3; no clear D gene. CDR1 SGHRS and CDR2 YFSETQ come from the germline V gene. This CDR3 has 14 amino acids. Trimming removed 0 bases from V and 3 bases from J, with 7 bases in between. CDR3 nucleotide sequence: TGCGCCAGCAGCTTGGGGACTCTTGGAAACACCATATATTTT. Amino acid sequence: CASSLGTLGNTIYF.

As for this clone: A read error may produce the germline difference seen at one junction end. The V gene is TRBV30, the J gene TRBJ2-3; 7 bases align to TRBD1. CDR1 and CDR2 from the germline V gene are GTSNPN and SVGIG (reference sequence). The CDR3 has 12 amino acids. The CDR3 nucleotides read TGTGCCTGGAGTGTACAGGGGCTTCCACCCGGTTTT. Encoded protein: CAWSVQGLPPGF.

The V call is TRBV27, the J call TRBJ1-2; D is uncertain. V lost 2 bases to trimming and J lost 4 bases, with 8 bases between them. The CDR3 consists of 13 residues. Germline V CDR1 and CDR2: MNHEY, SMNVEV (reference sequence). The CDR3 coding sequence is TGTGCCAGCAGTTTAGAGGGCGTCTATGGCTACACCTTC. This sequence encodes CASSLEGVYGYTF.

This chain links TRBV5-4 with TRBJ2-7; D is uncertain. Germline values: CDR1 SGHNT, CDR2 YYREEE (reference sequence). The CDR3 extends over 15 amino acids. With 1 base removed from V and 1 base from J, the gap between germline ends came to 12 bases. CDR3 region: CASSLKGRPSYEQYF. The CDR3 DNA reads as TGTGCCAGCAGCTTGAAAGGCAGGCCATCCTACGAGCAGTACTTC.

The CDR3 is CASSFDGQGYEQYF. Here the CDR3 DNA reads TGTGCCAGCAGCTTTGACGGACAGGGCTACGAGCAGTACTTC. This chain connects TRBV5-6 to TRBJ2-7; 8 bases are shared with TRBD1. V shed 2 bases, J shed 3 bases, and the junction held 4 bases outside the gene matches. The CDR3 has 14 amino acids. CDR1 is SGHDT, CDR2 YYEEEE, per germline.

The V call is TRBV9, the J call TRBJ1-2, with D possibly being TRBD1 (5 bases). Germline V gene data show CDR1 as SGDLS and CDR2 as YYNGEE. CDR3 length: 13 amino acids. Trimming removed 4 bases at V and 6 bases at J, with 13 bases between. In DNA form, the CDR3 reads TGTGCCAGCAGCCCGGGGACTGATAATGGCTACACCTTC. Protein sequence: CASSPGTDNGYTF.

The chain recombines TRBV5-1 with TRBJ1-3; TRBD1 might be the D (6 bases). CDR1 and CDR2 (germline): SGHRS, YFSETQ. The V end was cut by 4 bases, the J end by 2 bases, with 10 bases between. The CDR3 is 14 residues long. CDR3 sequence reads: CASSKTGTGNTIYF. As DNA, the CDR3 is TGCGCCAGCAGCAAAACAGGGACTGGAAACACCATATATTTT.

This chain uses TRBV7-3 with TRBJ1-4, with 7 bases identical to TRBD1. J was trimmed by 7 bases and V by 4 bases; bases with no gene match: 9. This CDR3 comprises 15 residues. Germline CDR1 and CDR2: SGHTA and FQGTGA. The CDR3 region is CASSSTRGLGEKLFF. The CDR3 coding sequence is TGTGCCAGCAGCTCCACTAGGGGGCTTGGTGAAAAACTGTTTTTT.

There are a few counts of this clone. V gene TRBV5-6 combines with J gene TRBJ1-1; 7 bases line up with TRBD1. Germline V gene sequence: CDR1 SGHDT, CDR2 YYEEEE. V lost 0 bases and J lost 1; bases outside the gene matches: 9. The CDR3 runs to 17 residues. The CDR3 DNA is TGTGCCAGCAGCTTGGCATTTAAGGACAGGCGGAACACTGAAGCTTTCTTT. It yields the protein CASSLAFKDRRNTEAFF.